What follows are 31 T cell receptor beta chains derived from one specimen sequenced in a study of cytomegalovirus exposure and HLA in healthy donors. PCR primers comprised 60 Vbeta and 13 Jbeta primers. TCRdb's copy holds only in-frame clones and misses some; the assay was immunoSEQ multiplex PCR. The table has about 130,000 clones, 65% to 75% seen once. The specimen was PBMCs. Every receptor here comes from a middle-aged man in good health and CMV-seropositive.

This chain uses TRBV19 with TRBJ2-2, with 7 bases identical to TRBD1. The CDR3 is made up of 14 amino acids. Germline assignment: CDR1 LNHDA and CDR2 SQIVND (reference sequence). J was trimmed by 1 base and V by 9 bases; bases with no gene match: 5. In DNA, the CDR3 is TGTGCCAGCGGACAGGCCATGAACACCGGGGAGCTGTTTTTT. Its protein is CASGQAMNTGELFF. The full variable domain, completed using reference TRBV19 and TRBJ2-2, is DGGITQSPKYLFRKEGQNVTLSCEQNLNHDAMYWYRQDPGQGLRLIYYSQIVNDFQKGDIAEGYSVSREKKESFPLTVTSAQKNPTAFYLCASGQAMNTGELFFGEGSRLTVL.

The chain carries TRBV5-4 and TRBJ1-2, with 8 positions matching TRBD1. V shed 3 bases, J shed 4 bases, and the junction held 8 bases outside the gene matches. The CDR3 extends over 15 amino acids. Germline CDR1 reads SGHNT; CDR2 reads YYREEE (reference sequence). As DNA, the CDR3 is TGTGCCAGCAGCTCTGTCACTGGACAGGGCTATGGCTACACCTTC. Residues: CASSSVTGQGYGYTF.

The CDR3 reads CASSPQGDTQYF. CDR3 coding DNA: TGTGCCAGCTCGCCCCAGGGCGACACGCAGTATTTT. The chain employs TRBV18 and TRBJ2-3, with D possibly matching TRBD1 (5 bases). Germline V gives CDR1 KGHSH, CDR2 LQKENI. V lost 6 bases and J 9 bases, leaving 13 bases between the germline ends. This CDR3 region has 12 residues.

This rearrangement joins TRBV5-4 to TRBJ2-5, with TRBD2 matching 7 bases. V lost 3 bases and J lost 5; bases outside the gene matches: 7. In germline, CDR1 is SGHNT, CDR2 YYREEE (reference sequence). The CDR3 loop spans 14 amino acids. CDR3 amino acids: CASSSGSGVETQYF. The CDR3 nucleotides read TGTGCCAGCAGCTCCGGGAGCGGGGTGGAGACCCAGTACTTC.

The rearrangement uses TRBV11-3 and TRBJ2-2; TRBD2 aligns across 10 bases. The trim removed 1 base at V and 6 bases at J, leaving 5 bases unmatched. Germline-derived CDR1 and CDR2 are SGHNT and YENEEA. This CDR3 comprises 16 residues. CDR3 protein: CASSLGLAGAPGELFF. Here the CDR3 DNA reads TGTGCCAGCAGCTTAGGGCTAGCGGGAGCCCCCGGGGAGCTGTTTTTT.

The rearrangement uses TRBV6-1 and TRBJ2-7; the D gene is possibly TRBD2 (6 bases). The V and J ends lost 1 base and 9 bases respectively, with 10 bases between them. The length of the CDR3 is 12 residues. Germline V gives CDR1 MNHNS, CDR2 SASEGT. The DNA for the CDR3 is TGTGCCAGCAGTGAAGAAGGGAGGCGGCAGTACTTC. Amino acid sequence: CASSEEGRRQYF.

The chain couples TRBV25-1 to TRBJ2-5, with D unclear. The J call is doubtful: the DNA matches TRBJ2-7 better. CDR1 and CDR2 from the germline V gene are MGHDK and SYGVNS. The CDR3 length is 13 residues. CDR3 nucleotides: TGTGCCAGCAGCATCGGCGGCCCCTACGAGCAGTACTTC. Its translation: CASSIGGPYEQYF.

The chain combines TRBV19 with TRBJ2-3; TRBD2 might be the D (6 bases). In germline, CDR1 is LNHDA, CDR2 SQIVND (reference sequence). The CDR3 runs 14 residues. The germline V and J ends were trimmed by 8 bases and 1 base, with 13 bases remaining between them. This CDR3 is CASRVTGGTDTQYF. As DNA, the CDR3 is TGTGCCAGTCGAGTAACGGGAGGCACAGATACGCAGTATTTT.

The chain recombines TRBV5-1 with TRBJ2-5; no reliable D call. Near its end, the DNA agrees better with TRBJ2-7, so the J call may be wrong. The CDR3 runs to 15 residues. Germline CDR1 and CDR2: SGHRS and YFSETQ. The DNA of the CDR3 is TGCGCCAGCAGCTTAGCTGCTGAAAGCTCCTACGAGCAGTACTTC. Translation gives CASSLAAESSYEQYF.

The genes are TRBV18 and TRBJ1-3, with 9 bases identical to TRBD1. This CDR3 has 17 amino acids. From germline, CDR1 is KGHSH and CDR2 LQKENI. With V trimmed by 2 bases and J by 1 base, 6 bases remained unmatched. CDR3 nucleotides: TGTGCCAGCTCACCAGAAACAGGGGGCTCTTCTGGAAACACCATATATTTT. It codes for CASSPETGGSSGNTIYF.

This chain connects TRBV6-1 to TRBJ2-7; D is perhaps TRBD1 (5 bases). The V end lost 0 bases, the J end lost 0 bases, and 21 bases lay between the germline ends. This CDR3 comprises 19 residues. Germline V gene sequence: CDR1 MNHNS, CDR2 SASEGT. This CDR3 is CASSEALRDNRLNSYEQYF. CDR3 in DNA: TGTGCCAGCAGTGAAGCGCTTCGAGATAACAGGTTAAACTCCTACGAGCAGTACTTC.

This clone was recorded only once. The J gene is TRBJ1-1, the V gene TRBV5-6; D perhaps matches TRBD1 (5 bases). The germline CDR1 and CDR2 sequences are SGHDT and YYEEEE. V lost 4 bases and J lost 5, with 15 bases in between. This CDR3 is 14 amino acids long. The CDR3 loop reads CASSIQDYSTEAFF. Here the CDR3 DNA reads TGTGCCAGCAGCATACAGGACTACTCAACTGAAGCTTTCTTT.

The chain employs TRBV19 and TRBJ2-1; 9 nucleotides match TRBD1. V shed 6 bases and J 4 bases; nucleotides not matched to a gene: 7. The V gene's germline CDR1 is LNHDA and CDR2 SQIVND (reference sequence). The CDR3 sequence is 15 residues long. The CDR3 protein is CASRLQGAQYNEQFF. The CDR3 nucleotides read TGTGCCAGTAGATTACAGGGGGCGCAGTACAATGAGCAGTTCTTC.

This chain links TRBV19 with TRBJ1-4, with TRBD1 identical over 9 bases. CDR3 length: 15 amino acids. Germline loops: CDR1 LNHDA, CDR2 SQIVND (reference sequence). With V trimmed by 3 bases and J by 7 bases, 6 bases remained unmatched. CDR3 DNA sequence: TGTGCCAGTAGTATCGGGACAGGGAAGGGTGAAAAACTGTTTTTT. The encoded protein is CASSIGTGKGEKLFF.

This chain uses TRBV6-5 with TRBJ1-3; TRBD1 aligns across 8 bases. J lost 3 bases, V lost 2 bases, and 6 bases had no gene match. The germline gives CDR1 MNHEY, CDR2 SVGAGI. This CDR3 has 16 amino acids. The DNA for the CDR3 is TGTGCCAGCAGTTACGACAGGGGTTTGGGTGGAAACACCATATATTTT. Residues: CASSYDRGLGGNTIYF.

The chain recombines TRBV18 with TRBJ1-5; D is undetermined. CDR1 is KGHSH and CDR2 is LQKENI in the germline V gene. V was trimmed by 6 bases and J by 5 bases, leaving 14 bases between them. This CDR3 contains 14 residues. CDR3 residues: CASSRELPDQPQHF. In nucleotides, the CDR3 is TGTGCCAGCTCGAGGGAGCTCCCGGATCAGCCCCAGCATTTT.

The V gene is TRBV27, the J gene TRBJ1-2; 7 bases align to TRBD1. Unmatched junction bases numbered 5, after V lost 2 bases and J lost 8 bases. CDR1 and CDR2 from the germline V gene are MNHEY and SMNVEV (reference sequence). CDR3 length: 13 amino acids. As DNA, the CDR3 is TGTGCCAGCAGTTTAGACAGGGTGGGGGGCTACACCTTC. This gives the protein CASSLDRVGGYTF.

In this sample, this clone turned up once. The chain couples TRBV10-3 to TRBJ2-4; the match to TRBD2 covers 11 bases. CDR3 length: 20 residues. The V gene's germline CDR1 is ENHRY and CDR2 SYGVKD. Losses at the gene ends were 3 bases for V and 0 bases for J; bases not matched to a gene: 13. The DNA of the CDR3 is TGTGCCATCAGTGAAATCTTAGCGGGGGGGTCTACTTTAGCCAAAAACATTCAGTACTTC. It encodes CAISEILAGGSTLAKNIQYF.

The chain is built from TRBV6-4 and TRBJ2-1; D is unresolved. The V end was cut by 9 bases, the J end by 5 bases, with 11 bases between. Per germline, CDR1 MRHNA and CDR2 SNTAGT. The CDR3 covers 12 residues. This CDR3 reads CARPPGHNEQFF. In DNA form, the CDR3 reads TGTGCCAGGCCCCCTGGGCACAATGAGCAGTTCTTC.

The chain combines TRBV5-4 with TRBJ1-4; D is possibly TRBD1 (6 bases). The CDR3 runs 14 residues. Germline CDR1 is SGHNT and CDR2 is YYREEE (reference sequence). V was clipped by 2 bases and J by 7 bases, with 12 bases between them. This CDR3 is CASSFAGAGEKLFF. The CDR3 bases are TGTGCCAGCAGCTTCGCGGGGGCTGGTGAAAAACTGTTTTTT.

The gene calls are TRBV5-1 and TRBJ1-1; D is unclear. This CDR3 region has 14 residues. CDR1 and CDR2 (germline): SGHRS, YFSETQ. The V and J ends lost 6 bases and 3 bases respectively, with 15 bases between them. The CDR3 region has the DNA TGCGCCAGCACCCCCGGATCAGAGGACACTGAAGCTTTCTTT. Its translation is CASTPGSEDTEAFF.

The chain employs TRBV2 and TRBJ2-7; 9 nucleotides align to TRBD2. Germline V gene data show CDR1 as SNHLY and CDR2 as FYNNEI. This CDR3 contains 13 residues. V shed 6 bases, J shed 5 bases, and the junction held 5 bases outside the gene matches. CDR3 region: CASREREADEQYF. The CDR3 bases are TGTGCCAGCAGGGAGCGGGAGGCCGACGAGCAGTACTTC.

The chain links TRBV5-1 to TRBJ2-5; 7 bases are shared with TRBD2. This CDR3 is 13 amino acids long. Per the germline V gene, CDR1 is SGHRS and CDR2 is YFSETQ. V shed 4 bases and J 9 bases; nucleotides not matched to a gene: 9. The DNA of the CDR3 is TGCGCCAGCAGCGTCGACACTCGGGGGGCCCAGTACTTC. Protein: CASSVDTRGAQYF. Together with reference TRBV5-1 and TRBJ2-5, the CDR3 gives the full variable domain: KAGVTQTPRYLIKTRGQQVTLSCSPISGHRSVSWYQQTPGQGLQFLFEYFSETQRNKGNFPGRFSGRQFSNSRSEMNVSTLELGDSALYLCASSVDTRGAQYFGPGTRLLVL.

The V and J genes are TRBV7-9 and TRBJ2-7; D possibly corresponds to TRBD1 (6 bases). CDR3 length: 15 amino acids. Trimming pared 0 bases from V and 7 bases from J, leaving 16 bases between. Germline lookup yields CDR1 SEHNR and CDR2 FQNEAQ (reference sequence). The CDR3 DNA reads TGTGCCAGCAGCTTAGCGGGGGCCGCGATGGGGGAGCAGTACTTC. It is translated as CASSLAGAAMGEQYF.

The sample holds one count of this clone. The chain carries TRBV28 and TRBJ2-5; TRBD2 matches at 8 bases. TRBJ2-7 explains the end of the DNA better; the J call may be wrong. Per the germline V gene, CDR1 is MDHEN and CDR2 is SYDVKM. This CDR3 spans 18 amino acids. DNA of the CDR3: TGTGCCAGCAGCTACCCCGGGGTAGCGGGACCCATCCTTTACGAGCAGTACTTC. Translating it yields CASSYPGVAGPILYEQYF.

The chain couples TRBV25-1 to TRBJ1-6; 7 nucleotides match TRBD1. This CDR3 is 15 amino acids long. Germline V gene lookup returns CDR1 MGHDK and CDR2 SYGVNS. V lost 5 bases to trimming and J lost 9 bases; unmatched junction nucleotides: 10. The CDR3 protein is CASSPPRGLSSPLHF. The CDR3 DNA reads TGTGCCAGCAGTCCCCCTAGGGGGCTTAGTTCACCCCTCCACTTT.

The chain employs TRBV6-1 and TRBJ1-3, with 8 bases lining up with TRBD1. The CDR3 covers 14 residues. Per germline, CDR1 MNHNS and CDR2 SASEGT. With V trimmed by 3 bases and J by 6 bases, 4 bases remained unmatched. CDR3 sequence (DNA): TGTGCCAGCAGTGAGCAGGGGGCGTTAAACACCATATATTTT. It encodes CASSEQGALNTIYF.

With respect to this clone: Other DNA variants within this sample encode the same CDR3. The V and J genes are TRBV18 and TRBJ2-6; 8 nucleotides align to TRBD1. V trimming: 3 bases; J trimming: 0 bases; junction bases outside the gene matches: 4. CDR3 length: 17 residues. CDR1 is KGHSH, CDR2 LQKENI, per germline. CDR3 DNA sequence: TGTGCCAGCTCACCCGGGACAGGCGGCTCTGGGGCCAACGTCCTGACTTTC. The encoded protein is CASSPGTGGSGANVLTF.

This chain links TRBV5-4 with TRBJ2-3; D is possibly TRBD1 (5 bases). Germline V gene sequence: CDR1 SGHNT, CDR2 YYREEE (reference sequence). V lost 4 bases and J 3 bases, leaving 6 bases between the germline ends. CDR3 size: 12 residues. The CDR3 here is CASSHRTDTQYF. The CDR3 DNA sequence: TGTGCCAGCAGCCACAGGACAGATACGCAGTATTTT.

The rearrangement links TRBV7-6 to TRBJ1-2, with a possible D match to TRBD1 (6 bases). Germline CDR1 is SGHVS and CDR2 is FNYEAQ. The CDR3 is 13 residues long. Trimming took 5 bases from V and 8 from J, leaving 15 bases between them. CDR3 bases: TGTGCCAGCAGCCCGGGCAGGGGCCGGGGCTACACCTTC. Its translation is CASSPGRGRGYTF.

This CDR3 is CASLGQSGQPQHF. CDR3 bases: TGTGCCAGCCTTGGACAGTCCGGTCAGCCCCAGCATTTT. J is TRBJ1-5 and V is TRBV2; perhaps TRBD1 as D (6 bases). The V end was cut by 8 bases, the J end by 6 bases, with 14 bases between. The germline V gene has CDR1 SNHLY and CDR2 FYNNEI. The CDR3 extends over 13 amino acids.